The rows below give T cell receptor beta chains drawn from one sample of a study of shared T cell receptors in the human thymus. The data were produced by immunoSEQ multiplex PCR, yet TCRdb's version contains in-frame clones alone and is incomplete. The table includes some 760,000 clones, roughly 88% detected once. This same sample was also part of a study on human thymus T cells.

Sequencing was performed on thymocytes. The receptors here all came from a girl less than two years old with a congenital heart defect. Each CDR3 is given with its conserved first and last residue. Fields, in order: D gene, J gene, V gene, clone size, CDR3 DNA, CDR3 protein. The D gene is left open where the match is weak. A clone size is listed for some rows: how often the clone was seen (once, few, many), or a class if it is expanded.

d_call: -; j_call: TRBJ1-4; v_call: TRBV18; clone_size: -; cdr3_nt: TGTGCCAGCTCACCAAGCGGGGTGCACGAAAAACTGTTTTTT; cdr3_aa: CASSPSGVHEKLFF
d_call: -; j_call: TRBJ1-1; v_call: TRBV19; clone_size: few; cdr3_nt: TGTGCCAGTAGCCATAGACAGTTACCCCTGAACACTGAAGCTTTCTTT; cdr3_aa: CASSHRQLPLNTEAFF
d_call: TRBD2; j_call: TRBJ2-2; v_call: TRBV4-3; clone_size: -; cdr3_nt: TGCGCCAGCAGCCAATTGGGGGCTAGCGGGGGCCTAAACACGAACACCGGGGAGCTGTTTTTT; cdr3_aa: CASSQLGASGGLNTNTGELFF
d_call: -; j_call: TRBJ2-7; v_call: TRBV11-2; clone_size: few; cdr3_nt: TGTGCCAGCAGGAGCGGGTTCTCCTACGAGCAGTACTTC; cdr3_aa: CASRSGFSYEQYF
d_call: TRBD1; j_call: TRBJ1-2; v_call: TRBV14; clone_size: -; cdr3_nt: TGTGCCAGCAGCCCAAATCACGATGACAGGGGGCTAGGAGGCTACACCTTC; cdr3_aa: CASSPNHDDRGLGGYTF
d_call: -; j_call: TRBJ1-1; v_call: TRBV14; clone_size: -; cdr3_nt: TGTGCCAGCAGCCAAGTCAAGACAGGTGTGGACACTGAAGCTTTCTTT; cdr3_aa: CASSQVKTGVDTEAFF
d_call: TRBD1; j_call: TRBJ1-1; v_call: TRBV27; clone_size: -; cdr3_nt: TGTGCCAGCGCCTCGGGACAGGGAAGAGCTTTCTTT; cdr3_aa: CASASGQGRAFF
d_call: -; j_call: TRBJ1-3; v_call: TRBV5-6; clone_size: -; cdr3_nt: TGTGCCAGCAGCGACAGAAGATTTGGAAACACCATATATTTT; cdr3_aa: CASSDRRFGNTIYF
d_call: -; j_call: TRBJ1-4; v_call: TRBV6-1; clone_size: -; cdr3_nt: TGTGCCAGCAGTGACCCCAGTTCAACTAATGAAAAACTGTTTTTT; cdr3_aa: CASSDPSSTNEKLFF
d_call: TRBD1; j_call: TRBJ1-1; v_call: TRBV9; clone_size: -; cdr3_nt: TGTGCCAGCAGCCCTCAGGAGGGAGACAGGGGACCTTTCTTT; cdr3_aa: CASSPQEGDRGPFF
d_call: -; j_call: TRBJ2-7; v_call: TRBV6-1; clone_size: -; cdr3_nt: TGTGCCAGCAGTGAAGAAGACTGCCTCTACGAGCAGTACTTC; cdr3_aa: CASSEEDCLYEQYF
d_call: TRBD1; j_call: TRBJ1-1; v_call: TRBV4-1; clone_size: -; cdr3_nt: TGCGCCAGCAGGGTGACAGGGTCAAACACTGAAGCTTTCTTT; cdr3_aa: CASRVTGSNTEAFF
d_call: TRBD1; j_call: TRBJ1-6; v_call: TRBV6-1; clone_size: -; cdr3_nt: TGTGCCAGCAGTGAAAATTTACAGGGGGGAGATAATTCACCCCTCCACTTT; cdr3_aa: CASSENLQGGDNSPLHF
d_call: -; j_call: TRBJ2-1; v_call: TRBV18; clone_size: -; cdr3_nt: TGTGCCAGCTCATACCCATTAAGGGGGGGCAATGAGCAGTTCTTC; cdr3_aa: CASSYPLRGGNEQFF
d_call: TRBD1; j_call: TRBJ2-1; v_call: TRBV7-9; clone_size: -; cdr3_nt: TGTGCCAGCAGCTTACCGGACAGGGATAGAAGCCATGAGCAGTTCTTC; cdr3_aa: CASSLPDRDRSHEQFF
d_call: TRBD1; j_call: TRBJ2-2; v_call: TRBV10-3; clone_size: once; cdr3_nt: TGTGCCATCAGTGAGTCCCCTCCTAGACAGGGCGCGAACACCGGGGAGCTGTTTTTT; cdr3_aa: CAISESPPRQGANTGELFF
d_call: -; j_call: TRBJ1-3; v_call: TRBV2; clone_size: -; cdr3_nt: TGTGCCAGCCGACTGTATAGGGGAACCATATATTTT; cdr3_aa: CASRLYRGTIYF
d_call: -; j_call: TRBJ1-6; v_call: TRBV6-5; clone_size: -; cdr3_nt: TGTGCCACCCGGAAACAGGATAATTCACCCCTCCACTTT; cdr3_aa: CATRKQDNSPLHF
d_call: -; j_call: TRBJ2-7; v_call: TRBV6-1; clone_size: -; cdr3_nt: TGTGCCAGCAGTGTTACGCACACCTACGAGCAGTACTTC; cdr3_aa: CASSVTHTYEQYF
d_call: -; j_call: TRBJ1-3; v_call: TRBV13; clone_size: -; cdr3_nt: TGTGCCAGCAGCCTGCAAAGCAGGGGCTCTGGAAACACCATATATTTT; cdr3_aa: CASSLQSRGSGNTIYF
d_call: -; j_call: TRBJ1-1; v_call: TRBV5-1; clone_size: -; cdr3_nt: TGCGCCAGCTCCCCCGCGCCGAATGAAGCTTTCTTT; cdr3_aa: CASSPAPNEAFF
d_call: TRBD1; j_call: TRBJ1-2; v_call: TRBV19; clone_size: -; cdr3_nt: TGTGCCAGTAGTATAGAGCTGCCGACAGGGGATGGCTACACCTTC; cdr3_aa: CASSIELPTGDGYTF
d_call: TRBD1; j_call: TRBJ2-1; v_call: TRBV6-5; clone_size: -; cdr3_nt: TGTGCCAGCAGTTGGCCGGGACAGGGGGCATATGAGCAGTTCTTC; cdr3_aa: CASSWPGQGAYEQFF
d_call: TRBD1; j_call: TRBJ1-2; v_call: TRBV7-4; clone_size: once; cdr3_nt: TGTGCCAGCAGCGGACAGGATGGCTACACCTTC; cdr3_aa: CASSGQDGYTF
d_call: TRBD1; j_call: TRBJ2-7; v_call: TRBV6-1; clone_size: -; cdr3_nt: TGTGCCAGCAGTGAAGGGGACAGAGCCCTAAAGGGTTTCTACGAGCAGTACTTC; cdr3_aa: CASSEGDRALKGFYEQYF
d_call: TRBD1; j_call: TRBJ2-7; v_call: TRBV5-6; clone_size: -; cdr3_nt: TGTGCCAGCAGCTGGGGCGATACGGGACAGGGGTTCAACGAGCAGTACTTC; cdr3_aa: CASSWGDTGQGFNEQYF
d_call: TRBD2; j_call: TRBJ2-1; v_call: TRBV9; clone_size: few; cdr3_nt: TGTGCCAGCAGCGTATTGCTAGCGGACAATGAGCAGTTCTTC; cdr3_aa: CASSVLLADNEQFF
d_call: TRBD1; j_call: TRBJ2-7; v_call: TRBV7-2; clone_size: -; cdr3_nt: TGTGCCAGCAGAATCCGGGACAGGGTCTACGAGCAGTACTTC; cdr3_aa: CASRIRDRVYEQYF
d_call: TRBD2; j_call: TRBJ2-2; v_call: TRBV5-1; clone_size: -; cdr3_nt: TGCGCCAGCAGCTCCGCTGTTAGCGGGGGGGCCGGGGAGCTGTTTTTT; cdr3_aa: CASSSAVSGGAGELFF
d_call: -; j_call: TRBJ1-2; v_call: TRBV7-8; clone_size: -; cdr3_nt: TGTGCCAGCAGCTTCCCTCCCAGGGCGGGGTATGGCTACACCTTC; cdr3_aa: CASSFPPRAGYGYTF
d_call: -; j_call: TRBJ1-1; v_call: TRBV5-1; clone_size: -; cdr3_nt: TGCGCCAGCAGCTTGGGACAGGTGAACACTGAAGCTTTCTTT; cdr3_aa: CASSLGQVNTEAFF
d_call: -; j_call: TRBJ1-2; v_call: TRBV15; clone_size: -; cdr3_nt: TGTGCCACCAGCAGAGAAACTTCAGGGGCAGGGGCTGAATATGGCTACACCTTC; cdr3_aa: CATSRETSGAGAEYGYTF
d_call: -; j_call: TRBJ2-2; v_call: TRBV5-1; clone_size: -; cdr3_nt: TGCGCCAGCAGCCCCCACAGTCGGTTGAACACCGGGGAGCTGTTTTTT; cdr3_aa: CASSPHSRLNTGELFF
d_call: TRBD1; j_call: TRBJ1-1; v_call: TRBV27; clone_size: -; cdr3_nt: TGTGCCAGCAGTTTATCGTTAGTGGACAGGGGGCATGGGGTGAACACTGAAGCTTTCTTT; cdr3_aa: CASSLSLVDRGHGVNTEAFF
d_call: TRBD1; j_call: TRBJ1-5; v_call: TRBV15; clone_size: -; cdr3_nt: TGTGCCACCAGCGGAAAGACAGGGTCCGGGAAATATAGCAATCAGCCCCAGCATTTT; cdr3_aa: CATSGKTGSGKYSNQPQHF
d_call: TRBD1; j_call: TRBJ2-7; v_call: TRBV5-1; clone_size: -; cdr3_nt: TGCGCCAGCAGCTTGGCCTTCGGACAGGAGCCCGCGCCTTACGAGCAGTACTTC; cdr3_aa: CASSLAFGQEPAPYEQYF
d_call: -; j_call: TRBJ1-5; v_call: TRBV5-6; clone_size: -; cdr3_nt: TGTGCCAGCAGCTCTCAGCCGTCTGGGGGCAAGGGTAGCAATCAGCCCCAGCATTTT; cdr3_aa: CASSSQPSGGKGSNQPQHF
d_call: -; j_call: TRBJ2-7; v_call: TRBV29-1; clone_size: -; cdr3_nt: TGCAGCGTTGTTGGCAAGGGGGTCGAGCAGTACTTC; cdr3_aa: CSVVGKGVEQYF
d_call: TRBD1; j_call: TRBJ2-7; v_call: TRBV5-1; clone_size: once; cdr3_nt: TGCGCCAGCAGCTTGGGGGATGACAGGGGTCAGTACTTC; cdr3_aa: CASSLGDDRGQYF
d_call: TRBD1; j_call: TRBJ1-2; v_call: TRBV15; clone_size: -; cdr3_nt: TGTGCCACCAGCGGGCGGGACAGGGCTAACTATGGCTACACCTTC; cdr3_aa: CATSGRDRANYGYTF
d_call: TRBD1; j_call: TRBJ2-7; v_call: TRBV5-1; clone_size: -; cdr3_nt: TGCGCCAGCAGCTTGGGACAGGGCCACGAGCAGTACTTC; cdr3_aa: CASSLGQGHEQYF
d_call: TRBD1; j_call: TRBJ1-4; v_call: TRBV5-4; clone_size: -; cdr3_nt: TGTGCCAGCAGCAACCGGGACAGCCAAAATGAAAAACTGTTTTTT; cdr3_aa: CASSNRDSQNEKLFF
d_call: -; j_call: TRBJ1-1; v_call: TRBV5-1; clone_size: -; cdr3_nt: TGCGCCAGCAGCTTGAGCGGGCTACAACGTACTGAAGCTTTCTTT; cdr3_aa: CASSLSGLQRTEAFF
d_call: TRBD2; j_call: TRBJ2-5; v_call: TRBV5-1; clone_size: once; cdr3_nt: TGCGCCAGCAGCTCCGGACTAGCCGGACAGACCCAGTACTTC; cdr3_aa: CASSSGLAGQTQYF
d_call: TRBD1; j_call: TRBJ1-6; v_call: TRBV27; clone_size: -; cdr3_nt: TGTGCCAGCAGTTTATACCTCGGGGACAGGGGTAATTCACCCCTCCACTTT; cdr3_aa: CASSLYLGDRGNSPLHF
d_call: -; j_call: TRBJ2-7; v_call: TRBV19; clone_size: -; cdr3_nt: TGTGCCAGTAGTATAAAAGGGGGGGGCAGGTCAAACATCCCTAAGAGCTCCTACGAGCAGTACTTC; cdr3_aa: CASSIKGGGRSNIPKSSYEQYF
d_call: -; j_call: TRBJ1-5; v_call: TRBV6-1; clone_size: -; cdr3_nt: TGTGCCAGCAGTGAAGAACCGGGGGGCAATCAGCCCCAGCATTTT; cdr3_aa: CASSEEPGGNQPQHF
d_call: TRBD2; j_call: TRBJ2-1; v_call: TRBV5-1; clone_size: -; cdr3_nt: TGCGCCAGCAGTTTAGCGGGATTATACAATGAGCAGTTCTTC; cdr3_aa: CASSLAGLYNEQFF
d_call: TRBD1; j_call: TRBJ2-2; v_call: TRBV5-6; clone_size: -; cdr3_nt: TGTGCCAGCAGCACAGGGACAGGGGGCAACACCGGGGAGCTGTTTTTT; cdr3_aa: CASSTGTGGNTGELFF
d_call: TRBD1; j_call: TRBJ1-2; v_call: TRBV19; clone_size: -; cdr3_nt: TGTGCCAGTAGTGACAGGGAAGGCTATGGCTACACCTTC; cdr3_aa: CASSDREGYGYTF
d_call: TRBD2; j_call: TRBJ2-5; v_call: TRBV7-2; clone_size: -; cdr3_nt: TGTGCCAGCAGCCCCCCGCTAGCGGGGGGCTCGGGGACCCAGTACTTC; cdr3_aa: CASSPPLAGGSGTQYF
d_call: -; j_call: TRBJ1-4; v_call: TRBV6-1; clone_size: -; cdr3_nt: TGTGCCAGCAGTGAAGCAGAGGGAACTAATGAAAAACTGTTTTTT; cdr3_aa: CASSEAEGTNEKLFF
d_call: -; j_call: TRBJ2-3; v_call: TRBV28; clone_size: -; cdr3_nt: TGTGCCAGCAGTGCCCCCGGGGACATAGATACGCAGTATTTT; cdr3_aa: CASSAPGDIDTQYF
d_call: -; j_call: TRBJ2-4; v_call: TRBV28; clone_size: -; cdr3_nt: TGTGCCAGCAGTCATCAAGTGAGCCTATCGATAAACATTCAGTACTTC; cdr3_aa: CASSHQVSLSINIQYF
d_call: -; j_call: TRBJ2-2; v_call: TRBV6-1; clone_size: -; cdr3_nt: TGTGCCAGCCGTCAGGCTCCTGCGAACACCGGGGAGCTGTTTTTT; cdr3_aa: CASRQAPANTGELFF
d_call: TRBD1; j_call: TRBJ1-5; v_call: TRBV7-2; clone_size: few; cdr3_nt: TGTGCCAGCAGCTTGACAGGGGGCTTGGAACCCCAGCATTTT; cdr3_aa: CASSLTGGLEPQHF
d_call: -; j_call: TRBJ1-2; v_call: TRBV27; clone_size: -; cdr3_nt: TGTGCCAGCAGTTTAAAGTCGGAGGTCGGCTATGGCTACACCTTC; cdr3_aa: CASSLKSEVGYGYTF
d_call: TRBD1; j_call: TRBJ1-2; v_call: TRBV30; clone_size: -; cdr3_nt: TGTGCCTGGAGTACAGGGGCCCCGTCAAATAACTATGGCTACACCTTC; cdr3_aa: CAWSTGAPSNNYGYTF
d_call: -; j_call: TRBJ2-7; v_call: TRBV27; clone_size: -; cdr3_nt: TGTGCCAGCAGTCCTCGACAGGACCCCTCCTACGAGCAGTACTTC; cdr3_aa: CASSPRQDPSYEQYF
d_call: -; j_call: TRBJ1-3; v_call: TRBV5-5; clone_size: -; cdr3_nt: TGTGCCAGCAGCGTGGAGGGGGCTGGAAACACCATATATTTT; cdr3_aa: CASSVEGAGNTIYF